The source of this TCR beta chain is a study of cytomegalovirus exposure and HLA in healthy donors. For the study at large: Clustering assigned roughly 81% of the approximately 400 genotyped donors to the Caucasian-associated ancestry cluster. Study-level results: The classifier reportedly diagnosed cytomegalovirus status with high sensitivity and specificity. About 90% or about 30% of the time was how often most TCR beta V segments were productive, according to an earlier analysis. Cytomegalovirus association was assigned to about 150 TCR beta chains.

Regarding this clone: Its antigen is not identified.

CDR3 length: 15 residues. Germline V gene sequence: CDR1 MNHEY, CDR2 SVGAGI. Germline trimming cut 6 bases from V and 7 bases from J; bases unmatched to any gene: 10. The PCR was carried out with 60 Vbeta primers and 13 Jbeta primers. Libraries were prepared by immunoSEQ multiplex PCR; TCRdb keeps only in-frame clonotypes and omits some of them. The sample holds a few hundred thousand clones, 85% to 90% seen once. This chain uses TRBV6-5 with TRBJ2-1, with TRBD1 matching 9 bases. This clonotype originated in a woman aged 18-30 years in good health and CMV-seronegative. The source material was PBMCs. The CDR3 loop is CASRPTGGAVNEQFF. The DNA of the CDR3 is TGTGCCAGCAGACCCACAGGGGGCGCAGTTAATGAGCAGTTCTTC.